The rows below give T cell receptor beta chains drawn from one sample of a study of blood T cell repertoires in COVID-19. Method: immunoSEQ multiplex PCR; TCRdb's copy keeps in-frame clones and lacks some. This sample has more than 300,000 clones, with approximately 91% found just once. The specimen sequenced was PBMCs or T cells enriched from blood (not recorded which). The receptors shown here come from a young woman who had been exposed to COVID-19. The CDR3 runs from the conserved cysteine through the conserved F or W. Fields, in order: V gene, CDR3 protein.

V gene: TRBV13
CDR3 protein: CASSSSRSGLYGGYTF

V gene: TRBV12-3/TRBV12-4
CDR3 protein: CASSQDSYGYTF

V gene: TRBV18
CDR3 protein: CASSLGGYEQYF

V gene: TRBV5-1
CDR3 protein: CASSLVGGPYGYTF

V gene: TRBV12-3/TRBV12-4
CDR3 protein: CASSSARETQYF

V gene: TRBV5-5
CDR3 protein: CASSPTGGWGYTF

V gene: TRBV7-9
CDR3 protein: CASTTTGDQPQHF

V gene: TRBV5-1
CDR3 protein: CASSGGGQETQYF

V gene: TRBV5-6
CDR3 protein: CASSVDIYGYTF

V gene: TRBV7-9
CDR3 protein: CASSLQGEQYF

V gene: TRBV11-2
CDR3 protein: CASSLIEGGHTEAFF

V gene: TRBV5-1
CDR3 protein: CASSVAGPPYEQYF

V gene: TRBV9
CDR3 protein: CASSVAKSLNYGYTF

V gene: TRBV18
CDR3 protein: CASSPQGAVYNYGYTF

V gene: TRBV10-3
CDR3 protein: CAITKTGGDYGYTF

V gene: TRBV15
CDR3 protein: CATSRQGIQYF

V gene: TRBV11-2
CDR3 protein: CASKSGSLNTEAFF

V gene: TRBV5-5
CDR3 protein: CASSITPGFGAEAFF

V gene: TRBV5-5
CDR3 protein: CASTHRGSGNTIYF

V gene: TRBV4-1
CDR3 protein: CASSQDKTRVDYEQYF

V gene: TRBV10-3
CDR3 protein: CAISDGGQGATGELFF

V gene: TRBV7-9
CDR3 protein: CASSLEAGDYGYTF

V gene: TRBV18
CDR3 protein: CASSLLDRSYATNEKLFF

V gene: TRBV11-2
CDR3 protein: CASSLDHTGSYNSPLHF

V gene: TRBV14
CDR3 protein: CASSQGQGAYEQYF

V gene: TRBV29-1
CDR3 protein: CSVGSPGHTYEQYF

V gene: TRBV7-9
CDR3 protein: CASTAITSGAEQFF

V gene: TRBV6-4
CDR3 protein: CASSARDSRSGYEQYF

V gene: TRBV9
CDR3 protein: CASSVVSGGDSEQFF

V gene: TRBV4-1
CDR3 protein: CASSPPGQGSNTGELFF

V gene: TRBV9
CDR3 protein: CASSPQGSSGGIETQYF

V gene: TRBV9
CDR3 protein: CASSYQAGLAGNTGELFF

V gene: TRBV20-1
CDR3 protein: CSASSRGNTEAFF

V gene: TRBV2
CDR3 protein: CASNRDKGLEQYF

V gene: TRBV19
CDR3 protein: CASSRGTSGGAPWETQYF

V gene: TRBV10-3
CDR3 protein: CAISVSVEETQYF

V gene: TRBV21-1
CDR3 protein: CASSKDRGFTGNTIYF

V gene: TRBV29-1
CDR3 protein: CSVVKLFNYGYTF

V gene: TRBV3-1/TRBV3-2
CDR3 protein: CASSQGGVDRGNSPLHF

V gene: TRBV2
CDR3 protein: CASSGWTGGTEAFF

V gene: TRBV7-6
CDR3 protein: CASSPRGEPGELFF

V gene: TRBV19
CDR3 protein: CASSQRGLAGGLPENEQFF

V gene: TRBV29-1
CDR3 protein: CSVAPRQPQETQYF

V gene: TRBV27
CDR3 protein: CASSLFSGTGSPEAFF

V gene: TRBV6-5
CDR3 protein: CASSYSTGSRSPLHF

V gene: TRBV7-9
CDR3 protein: CASSRPDRGRYEQYF

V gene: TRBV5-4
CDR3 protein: CASSRRGVPEAFF

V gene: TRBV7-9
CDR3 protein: CASSLAGRSTDTQYF

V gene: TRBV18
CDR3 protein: CASSPKQFNQPQHF

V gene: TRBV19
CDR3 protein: CASGGRGPSGTGELFF

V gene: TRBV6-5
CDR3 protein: CASSLQGAKEKLFF

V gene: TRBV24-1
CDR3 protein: CATSDTTAQENTIYF

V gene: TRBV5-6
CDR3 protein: CASTIGGAVSSYTF

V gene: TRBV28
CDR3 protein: CASSVGGQGGNEQYF

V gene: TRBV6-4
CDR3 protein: CASSDSLRGTEAFF

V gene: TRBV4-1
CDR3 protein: CASSPRTGGYGYTF

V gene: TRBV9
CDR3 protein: CASSPTSGGLQETQYF

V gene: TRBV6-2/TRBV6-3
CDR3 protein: CASSLRRAGNTIYF

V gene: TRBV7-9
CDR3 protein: CASSTSTGLSTDTQYF